The 12 T cell receptor beta chains presented below share a single source sample, sequenced in a study of monozygotic twins with inflammatory bowel disease. From its re-call of the 5' RACE reads, TCRdb lists each CDR3 protein once, without DNA. Its listing shows about 450,000 distinct CDR3 sequences. The sequenced sample was blood. These receptors were obtained from a human donor with ulcerative colitis or Crohn's disease, or a healthy co-twin of an affected twin (not recorded which).

The chain carries TRBV5-4 and TRBJ1-1; there is no DNA to check the TCRdb D call of TRBD1. In germline, CDR1 is SGHNT, CDR2 YYREEE (reference sequence). The CDR3 totals 15 residues. The CDR3 reads CASSTQTGQNTEAFF. Combining the CDR3 with reference TRBV5-4 and TRBJ1-1 gives the whole variable domain ETGVTQSPTHLIKTRGQQVTLRCSSQSGHNTVSWYQQALGQGPQFIFQYYREEENGRGNFPPRFSGLQFPNYSSELNVNALELDDSALYLCASSTQTGQNTEAFFGQGTRLTVV.

The genes are TRBV5-1 and TRBJ2-1. Looked up from germline, CDR1 is SGHRS and CDR2 is YFSETQ. CDR3 length: 15 residues. The CDR3 sequence: CASSLLVGFYNEQFF.

The chain recombines TRBV6-1 with TRBJ2-2; TCRdb gives TRBD2 as the D gene, but with no DNA this cannot be confirmed. CDR1 is MNHNS and CDR2 is SASEGT in the germline V gene. The CDR3 covers 16 residues. The CDR3 here is CASRNTRVSNTGELFF.

The chain's CDR3 is CASTLGFGDYEQYF. V usage is TRBV7-9 and J usage is TRBJ2-7. Germline CDR1 reads SEHNR; CDR2 reads FQNEAQ (reference sequence). The CDR3 spans 14 residues.

V and J are TRBV11-1 and TRBJ2-2. The V gene's germline CDR1 is SGHAT and CDR2 FQDESV (reference sequence). The CDR3 is made up of 16 amino acids. CDR3 amino acids: CASSLTVILNTGELFF.

This chain uses TRBV7-9 with TRBJ1-2; TCRdb designates TRBD1, a call that cannot be tested without DNA. CDR1 is SEHNR, CDR2 FQNEAQ, per germline (reference sequence). The CDR3 extends over 15 amino acids. This chain's CDR3 is CASSFPGPRGYGYTF.

This chain connects TRBV27 to TRBJ2-1; TCRdb selects TRBD1, and the lack of DNA leaves this call unchecked. This CDR3 is built from 16 residues. From germline, CDR1 is MNHEY and CDR2 SMNVEV (reference sequence). The CDR3 is CASSLLMRGPNNEQFF.

CDR3 protein: CASTQVQGSAYNTEAFF. V gene TRBV7-8 combines with J gene TRBJ1-1; TCRdb designates TRBD1, a call that cannot be tested without DNA. Germline values: CDR1 SGHVS, CDR2 FQNEAQ. CDR3 length equals 17 residues.

The CDR3 sequence: CASSLMGDSGNTIYF. The chain links TRBV7-8 to TRBJ1-3; TCRdb gives TRBD1 as the D gene, but with no DNA this cannot be confirmed. The CDR3 extends over 15 amino acids. In germline, CDR1 is SGHVS, CDR2 FQNEAQ.

The V call is TRBV14, the J call TRBJ2-2; lacking DNA, the TRBD2 call made by TCRdb goes unchecked. Germline V CDR1 and CDR2: SGHDN, FVKESK. There are 20 residues in the CDR3. This CDR3 reads CASSQDRSGLAGGSGGELFF.

V gene TRBV5-1 combines with J gene TRBJ2-1; without DNA, the TCRdb call of TRBD1 cannot be checked. This CDR3 has 16 amino acids. Germline V gene data show CDR1 as SGHRS and CDR2 as YFSETQ. The CDR3: CASSRSTTGGYNEQFF.

The gene calls are TRBV3-1 and TRBJ2-2; TCRdb's D call of TRBD1 is untestable without DNA. In germline, CDR1 is LGHDT, CDR2 YNNKEL (reference sequence). CDR3 length equals 16 residues. The CDR3 region is CASSQDWRGQTGELFF.